The 7 T cell receptor beta chains reported below all come from one sample, sequenced in a study of blood T cell repertoires in COVID-19. Clones were sequenced by immunoSEQ multiplex PCR, and TCRdb holds only the in-frame ones, with some missing. The sample gives about 15,000 clones, roughly nine tenths of which show up once; under 35% is in the top ten. Sequenced material: peripheral blood. The receptor set was obtained from a woman aged 80 or over with COVID-19, enrolled during active disease.

V gene TRBV4-2 combines with J gene TRBJ2-3; 9 nucleotides match TRBD1. CDR1 is LGHNA and CDR2 is YNFKEQ in the germline V gene. This CDR3 is 17 amino acids long. The V and J ends lost 1 base and 8 bases, in that order; junction bases with no gene match: 13. The CDR3 coding sequence is TGTGCCAGCAGCCAAGCGGGACAGGGTCCCTTCTTAGGTACGCAGTATTTT. Its translation: CASSQAGQGPFLGTQYF.

V is TRBV5-6 and J is TRBJ1-2; D gene unclear. The ends were cut back, 2 bases at V and 4 bases at J, with 15 bases in the middle. The CDR3 runs to 15 residues. CDR1 and CDR2 from the germline V gene are SGHDT and YYEEEE. The CDR3 sequence: CASSLGRIGSYGYTF. Written as DNA, the CDR3 is TGTGCCAGCAGCTTAGGACGCATTGGGAGCTATGGCTACACCTTC.

The chain uses TRBV5-4 and TRBJ2-7; D may be TRBD2 (6 bases). Trimming left V 7 bases short and J 7 bases short, with 18 bases between. The CDR3 length is 13 residues. The germline V gene encodes CDR1 SGHNT and CDR2 YYREEE (reference sequence). The CDR3 is CASFSIRGWEQYF. The DNA for the CDR3 is TGTGCCAGCTTTTCGATCCGGGGGTGGGAGCAGTACTTC.

DNA for the CDR3: TGCAGTGCTAGTTCCGGACTAGAGGCAGGTACGCAGTATTTT. Translation: CSASSGLEAGTQYF. This chain links TRBV20-1 with TRBJ2-3; 7 bases are shared with TRBD2. The CDR3 has 14 amino acids. The V segment lost 3 bases and the J segment 8 bases; nucleotides outside the gene matches: 11. CDR1 is DFQATT, CDR2 SNEGSKA, per germline (reference sequence).

The J gene is TRBJ2-5, the V gene TRBV5-1; 13 nucleotides agree with TRBD2. The CDR3 has 15 amino acids. J was trimmed by 5 bases and V by 0 bases; bases with no gene match: 1. Germline V gives CDR1 SGHRS, CDR2 YFSETQ. DNA for the CDR3: TGCGCCAGCAGCTTGGCACTAGCGGGGGGGGAGACCCAGTACTTC. This translates into CASSLALAGGETQYF.

The chain is built from TRBV2 and TRBJ1-1, with D possibly TRBD1 on 5 matching bases. Trimming removed 8 bases at V and 4 bases at J, with 20 bases between. The CDR3 has 15 residues. Germline values: CDR1 SNHLY, CDR2 FYNNEI. The chain's CDR3 is CASVVYVGGSTEAFF. CDR3 coding DNA: TGTGCCAGCGTCGTATACGTGGGGGGGTCCACTGAAGCTTTCTTT.

V is TRBV4-2 and J is TRBJ2-5; 12 nucleotides align to TRBD2. CDR1 is LGHNA, CDR2 YNFKEQ, per germline. CDR3 length: 16 residues. Trimming at V came to 0 bases and at J to 8 bases, leaving 7 bases not matched to a gene. CDR3 DNA: TGTGCCAGCAGCCAAGATGCTAGCGGGGGGGCCAGTACCCAGTACTTC. The encoded protein is CASSQDASGGASTQYF.